These T cell receptor beta chains were read from a single sample in a study of metastatic and nonmetastatic thyroid tumors. MiXCR re-clonotyped the PCR reads for TCRdb. The sample lists about 6,000 clones; approximately 15% were seen once. Source material: tumor tissue. The receptors come from a male donor with papillary thyroid cancer or a benign thyroid nodule (not recorded which). Some clones in this sample may be carry-over from other donors' samples. Each CDR3 is given without its conserved first and last residue.

cdr3_aa,j_call,v_call,cdr3_length
ASSFLAGVSGETQY,TRBJ2-5,TRBV12-3/TRBV12-4,14
ASSRTGLRGETQY,TRBJ2-5,TRBV28,13
ATSSFDVGEQPQH,TRBJ1-5,TRBV15,13
ASSPAGRSGGGETQY,TRBJ2-5,TRBV28,15
SARDQDRGAYYEQY,TRBJ2-7,TRBV20-1,14
ASSEPGTGQETQY,TRBJ2-5,TRBV10-2,13
ASSRDRSNQPQH,TRBJ1-5,TRBV6-1,12
ASSRTGYSLGGANVLT,TRBJ2-6,TRBV28,16
ASSVEPESSYNSPLH,TRBJ1-6,TRBV9,15
ASSPRLTDTQY,TRBJ2-3,TRBV6-1,11
ASSDRGMNTEAF,TRBJ1-1,TRBV6-4,12
AIGDSILEQF,TRBJ2-1,TRBV10-3,10
ASSEEDSHEQY,TRBJ2-7,TRBV6-1,11
ASSEVGNTGELF,TRBJ2-2,TRBV6-1,12
ASSLSGGRRETQY,TRBJ2-5,TRBV12-3/TRBV12-4,13
ASSMGLVAAEGTGELF,TRBJ2-2,TRBV19,16
RYGYTFGSGTSYEQY,TRBJ2-7,TRBV20-1,15
ASSSTSGGTNEQF,TRBJ2-1,TRBV5-1,13
SARGGGTTGELF,TRBJ2-2,TRBV20-1,12
ASSYRAIRSGANVLT,TRBJ2-6,TRBV27,15
ASMGDRGLYNEQF,TRBJ2-1,TRBV6-1,13
SATPLRDRFGTDTQY,TRBJ2-3,TRBV20-1,15